This T cell receptor beta chain was identified during a study of blood T cells in healthy people across ages. With regard to this clonotype: The antigen remains undetermined.

Trimming stripped 5 bases from V and 2 bases from J, with 9 bases between. The CDR3 spans 13 residues. The V gene's germline CDR1 is MDHEN and CDR2 SYDVKM. The authors ran a second PCR of about 7 to 11 cycles using a sample-barcoded 5' primer and a J-beta primer mix. Each cDNA molecule was tagged by a template-switch adaptor with 12 random nucleotides. Via MiXCR, TCRdb re-called the 5' RACE reads, giving one row per CDR3 protein. The sample has 1.5 million to 1.8 million distinct CDR3 sequences; about 45% are singletons. Broader study findings: Long-lived donors carried more naive CD4+ cells and greater diversity than aged donors. Strong correlation existed between TCR beta diversity and naive T cell percentage.

The sequenced sample was blood. This receptor was taken from a woman aged 18-30 years in good health. This chain uses TRBV28 with TRBJ1-1; no clear D gene. The CDR3 sequence is CASSEDPNTEAFF. As DNA, the CDR3 is TGTGCCAGCAGTGAGGATCCCAACACTGAAGCTTTCTTT.